This T cell receptor (beta chain) was captured by sequencing in a study of blood T cell repertoires in COVID-19. About the research overall: In each case, the material was cDNA or gDNA derived from T cells, B-cell-depleted T cells, or PBMCs.

The CDR3 extends over 15 amino acids. V was trimmed by 1 base and J by 7 bases, leaving 17 bases between them. Per the germline V gene, CDR1 is SGHTA and CDR2 is FQGNSA. This table comes from immunoSEQ multiplex PCR, and its TCRdb copy is limited to in-frame clones, with some not included. The sample has approximately 230,000 clones, around 88% seen once; the top ten hold 1.2% to 1.5%. Sequencing was done on a sample of peripheral blood. This receptor was identified in a man older than 75 with acute or convalescent COVID-19. The chain uses TRBV7-2 and TRBJ2-7; weak D call: TRBD1 (7 bases). CDR3: CASSLVQGGIGEQYF. In nucleotides, the CDR3 is TGTGCCAGCAGCTTAGTTCAGGGGGGCATTGGTGAGCAGTACTTC. Using reference TRBV7-2 and TRBJ2-7 for the parts outside the CDR3, the full variable domain is GAGVSQSPSNKVTEKGKDVELRCDPISGHTALYWYRQSLGQGLEFLIYFQGNSAPDKSGLPSDRFSAERTGGSVSTLTIQRTQQEDSAVYLCASSLVQGGIGEQYFGPGTRLTVT.